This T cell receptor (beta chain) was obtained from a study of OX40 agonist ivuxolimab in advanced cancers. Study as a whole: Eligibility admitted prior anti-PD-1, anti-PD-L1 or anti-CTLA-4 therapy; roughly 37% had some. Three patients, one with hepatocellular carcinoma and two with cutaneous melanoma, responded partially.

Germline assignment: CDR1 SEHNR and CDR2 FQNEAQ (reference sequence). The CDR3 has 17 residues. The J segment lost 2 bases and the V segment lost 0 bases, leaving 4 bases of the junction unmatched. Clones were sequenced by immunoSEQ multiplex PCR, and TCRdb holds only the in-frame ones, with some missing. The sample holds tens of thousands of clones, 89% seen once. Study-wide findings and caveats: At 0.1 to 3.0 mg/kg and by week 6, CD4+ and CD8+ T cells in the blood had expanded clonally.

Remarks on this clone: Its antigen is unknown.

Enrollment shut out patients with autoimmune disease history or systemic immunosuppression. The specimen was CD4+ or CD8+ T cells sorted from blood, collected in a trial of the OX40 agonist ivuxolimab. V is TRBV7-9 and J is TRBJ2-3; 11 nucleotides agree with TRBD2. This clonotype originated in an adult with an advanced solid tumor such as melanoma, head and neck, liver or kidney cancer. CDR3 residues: CASSLARTSGYTDTQYF. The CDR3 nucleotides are TGTGCCAGCAGCTTAGCACGGACTAGCGGGTACACAGATACGCAGTATTTT.